The 30 T cell receptor beta chains below come from one sample, sequenced in a study of T cell responses to AZD1222 COVID-19 vaccine. Sequencing used immunoSEQ multiplex PCR; TCRdb keeps in-frame clones, though not all of them. The sample shows roughly 97,000 clones, more than 85% of them seen only once. The starting material was peripheral blood, obtained on day 0 of AZD1222 vaccination. Receptors were obtained from an adult in good health.

The rearrangement joins TRBV7-9 to TRBJ2-7, with 10 bases that match TRBD2. V was pared by 2 bases and J by 5 bases, with 3 bases of the junction left unmatched. CDR1 SEHNR and CDR2 FQNEAQ come from the germline V gene (reference sequence). The CDR3 has 14 residues. This CDR3 reads CASSLTSGINEQYF. The DNA of the CDR3 is TGTGCCAGCAGCTTAACTAGCGGGATCAACGAGCAGTACTTC.

This chain links TRBV10-3 with TRBJ1-2, with D possibly being TRBD1 (6 bases). Germline CDR1 is ENHRY and CDR2 is SYGVKD. The CDR3 totals 14 residues. Trimming took 0 bases from V and 9 from J, leaving 14 bases between them. CDR3 sequence reads: CAISESEGGSSYTF. In DNA, the CDR3 is TGTGCCATCAGTGAGTCAGAGGGGGGCTCTAGCTACACCTTC.

Note on this clone: The same CDR3 is also encoded by other DNA sequences in this sample. This chain links TRBV28 with TRBJ1-2, with TRBD1 matching over 10 bases. The CDR3 length is 13 residues. The V gene's germline CDR1 is MDHEN and CDR2 SYDVKM. J gave up 3 bases and V 5 bases, and 0 bases lay outside the gene matches. The CDR3, as DNA: TGTGCCAGCAGTGGGACAGGGGACTATGGCTACACCTTC. This translates into CASSGTGDYGYTF.

This chain uses TRBV11-2 with TRBJ2-1; 9 bases fit TRBD2. The trim removed 2 bases at V and 7 bases at J, leaving 12 bases unmatched. CDR1 SGHAT and CDR2 FQNNGV come from the germline V gene. This CDR3 is built from 17 residues. This CDR3 is CASSLTLELAGINEQFF. The CDR3 bases are TGTGCCAGCAGCTTAACGTTGGAACTAGCGGGTATAAATGAGCAGTTCTTC.

This rearrangement joins TRBV5-1 to TRBJ2-7, with D possibly called TRBD1 or TRBD2 (5 bases each). Trimming cost V 5 bases and J 4 bases, with 13 bases left between them. Germline CDR1 reads SGHRS; CDR2 reads YFSETQ. This CDR3 has 13 residues. CDR3 sequence: CASSEGRAYEQYF. The CDR3 nucleotides are TGCGCCAGCAGTGAGGGACGGGCATACGAGCAGTACTTC. Full variable domain (missing parts from reference TRBV5-1 and TRBJ2-7): KAGVTQTPRYLIKTRGQQVTLSCSPISGHRSVSWYQQTPGQGLQFLFEYFSETQRNKGNFPGRFSGRQFSNSRSEMNVSTLELGDSALYLCASSEGRAYEQYFGPGTRLTVT.

The rearrangement joins TRBV19 to TRBJ1-2; possible D gene TRBD1, 6 bases. The CDR3 is 16 residues long. From germline, CDR1 is LNHDA and CDR2 SQIVND (reference sequence). Trimming removed 7 bases from V and 2 bases from J, with 20 bases in between. The CDR3 loop reads CASIPNPGDLNYGYTF. CDR3 coding DNA: TGTGCCAGTATTCCGAACCCAGGGGATCTAAACTATGGCTACACCTTC.

For the CDR3, the DNA is TGTGCCAGCAGTTTATCTGGACAGGGATCGGGAAACACCATATATTTT. This gives the protein CASSLSGQGSGNTIYF. This rearrangement joins TRBV28 to TRBJ1-3, with TRBD1 matching 8 bases. V lost 1 base, J lost 4 bases, and 6 bases stayed unmatched. Germline CDR1 and CDR2: MDHEN and SYDVKM. The CDR3 totals 16 residues.

The rearrangement uses TRBV2 and TRBJ1-1; TRBD1 is a possible D gene (5 bases). The germline V and J ends were trimmed by 7 bases and 2 bases, with 20 bases remaining between them. The CDR3 extends over 16 amino acids. Germline V gene sequence: CDR1 SNHLY, CDR2 FYNNEI. CDR3 in amino acids: CASIESGRAANTEAFF. CDR3 DNA: TGTGCCAGCATAGAGTCGGGACGGGCAGCCAACACTGAAGCTTTCTTT.

The chain employs TRBV9 and TRBJ2-7; no clear D. Germline assignment: CDR1 SGDLS and CDR2 YYNGEE. CDR3 length equals 14 residues. The ends were cut back, 0 bases at V and 0 bases at J, with 7 bases in the middle. The CDR3 region is CASSVAVSSYEQYF. CDR3 coding DNA: TGTGCCAGCAGCGTAGCGGTGAGCTCCTACGAGCAGTACTTC.

V is TRBV3-1 (or the pseudogene TRBV3-2) and J is TRBJ1-2, with D unclear. This CDR3 is 15 amino acids long. With 4 bases removed from V and 3 bases from J, the gap between germline ends came to 15 bases. Looked up from germline, CDR1 is LGHDT and CDR2 is YNNKEL (reference sequence). The CDR3 spells CASSPGREGYYGYTF. The DNA of the CDR3 is TGTGCCAGCAGCCCGGGAAGGGAGGGATACTATGGCTACACCTTC.

The V gene is TRBV6-5, the J gene TRBJ2-2; 7 bases are a match to TRBD1. CDR3 size: 14 residues. Per the germline V gene, CDR1 is MNHEY and CDR2 is SVGAGI. The V gene end was trimmed by 2 bases and the J gene end by 7 bases; junction bases not matched to a gene: 4. The DNA for the CDR3 is TGTGCCAGCAGTTACAGGGGGCAGAGCGGGGAGCTGTTTTTT. It translates to CASSYRGQSGELFF.

This chain uses TRBV6-5 with TRBJ1-3, with a possible D match to TRBD1 (5 bases). CDR1 MNHEY and CDR2 SVGAGI come from the germline V gene. This CDR3 is built from 15 residues. With 1 base removed from V and 1 base from J, the gap between germline ends came to 8 bases. Here the CDR3 reads CASSYLSGSGNTIYF. Here the CDR3 DNA reads TGTGCCAGCAGTTACTTATCAGGGTCTGGAAACACCATATATTTT.

The chain couples TRBV7-3 to TRBJ2-2, with a tentative D call TRBD1 (6 bases). V was trimmed by 5 bases and J by 5 bases, leaving 9 bases between them. CDR1 is SGHTA, CDR2 FQGTGA, per germline. This CDR3 has 13 residues. The CDR3 loop reads CASSITGTGELFF. CDR3 nucleotide sequence: TGTGCCAGCAGCATTACAGGGACCGGGGAGCTGTTTTTT. Combining the CDR3 with reference TRBV7-3 and TRBJ2-2 gives the whole variable domain GAGVSQTPSNKVTEKGKYVELRCDPISGHTALYWYRQSLGQGPEFLIYFQGTGAADDSGLPNDRFFAVRPEGSVSTLKIQRTERGDSAVYLCASSITGTGELFFGEGSRLTVL.

This rearrangement joins TRBV5-1 to TRBJ1-4; no firm D call. The CDR3 loop spans 15 amino acids. Trimming stripped 4 bases from V and 0 bases from J, with 10 bases between. CDR1 and CDR2 from the germline V gene are SGHRS and YFSETQ. CDR3 sequence reads: CASSRDASTNEKLFF. The CDR3 coding sequence is TGCGCCAGCAGCCGCGACGCCTCAACTAATGAAAAACTGTTTTTT. Looking up the rest from reference TRBV5-1 and TRBJ1-4 gives the full variable domain: KAGVTQTPRYLIKTRGQQVTLSCSPISGHRSVSWYQQTPGQGLQFLFEYFSETQRNKGNFPGRFSGRQFSNSRSEMNVSTLELGDSALYLCASSRDASTNEKLFFGSGTQLSVL.

V and J are TRBV27 and TRBJ2-6; no clear D gene. The CDR3 is 12 residues long. V was pared by 7 bases and J by 0 bases, with 1 base between. Germline V lookup: CDR1 MNHEY, CDR2 SMNVEV (reference sequence). CDR3 bases: TGTGCCAGCACCTCTGGGGCCAACGTCCTGACTTTC. Protein: CASTSGANVLTF.

This chain joins TRBV5-5 and TRBJ2-7; 10 bases map to TRBD1. The CDR3 extends over 15 amino acids. Germline V CDR1 and CDR2: SGHKS, YYEKEE (reference sequence). The junction had 6 bases not matched to a gene; V was cut back by 4 bases and J by 2 bases. CDR3 sequence (DNA): TGTGCCAGCAGCCTCCGGGACAGGGGAACCTACGAGCAGTACTTC. Translated: CASSLRDRGTYEQYF. The variable domain in full, with the rest retrieved from reference TRBV5-5 and TRBJ2-7, is DAGVTQSPTHLIKTRGQQVTLRCSPISGHKSVSWYQQVLGQGPQFIFQYYEKEERGRGNFPDRFSARQFPNYSSELNVNALLLGDSALYLCASSLRDRGTYEQYFGPGTRLTVT.

The rearrangement joins TRBV7-9 to TRBJ1-6, with D uncertain. V lost 4 bases to trimming and J lost 10 bases, with 8 bases between them. The CDR3 is made up of 12 amino acids. The V gene's germline CDR1 is SEHNR and CDR2 FQNEAQ (reference sequence). The CDR3 loop is CASSSEESPLHF. The CDR3 DNA sequence: TGTGCCAGCAGCTCGGAGGAATCACCCCTCCACTTT.

The CDR3 DNA reads as TGTGCCTGGAGTGTCTCACTCAGACCTTCCTACTACGAGCAGTACTTC. It is translated as CAWSVSLRPSYYEQYF. The chain carries TRBV30 and TRBJ2-7; D is undetermined. The CDR3 totals 16 residues. V lost 0 bases to trimming and J lost 3 bases, with 18 bases between them. Germline lookup yields CDR1 GTSNPN and CDR2 SVGIG (reference sequence).

The chain joins TRBV5-1 to TRBJ2-4, with 8 bases fitting TRBD1. The germline CDR1 and CDR2 sequences are SGHRS and YFSETQ. The CDR3 has 14 amino acids. After removal of 4 bases from V and 5 bases from J, the junction contained 5 bases not matched to a gene. CDR3 DNA sequence: TGCGCCAGCAGCACCTCGGGACAGGAAAACATTCAGTACTTC. This translates into CASSTSGQENIQYF.

The chain recombines TRBV2 with TRBJ2-4; D is undetermined. Germline-derived CDR1 and CDR2 are SNHLY and FYNNEI. V was pared by 5 bases and J by 8 bases, with 16 bases between. The CDR3 sequence is 14 residues long. The CDR3 protein is CASSPRTVSDIQYF. The CDR3 region has the DNA TGTGCCAGCAGTCCTCGGACCGTTTCGGACATTCAGTACTTC.

The chain has TRBV20-1 and TRBJ1-2; D uncertain. The CDR3 loop spans 11 amino acids. Germline V CDR1 and CDR2: DFQATT, SNEGSKA (reference sequence). The V and J ends lost 5 bases and 8 bases respectively, with 12 bases between them. CDR3 coding DNA: TGCAGTGCTTCCCACAGTAAAGGCTACACCTTC. Translation: CSASHSKGYTF.

V is TRBV7-9 and J is TRBJ2-5; TRBD2 agrees at 11 bases. V shed 5 bases and J 9 bases; nucleotides not matched to a gene: 11. CDR1 SEHNR and CDR2 FQNEAQ come from the germline V gene (reference sequence). The CDR3 totals 15 residues. CDR3 protein: CASSRGTSGNPAQYF. The DNA for the CDR3 is TGTGCCAGCAGCCGGGGGACTAGCGGTAATCCGGCCCAGTACTTC.

The rearrangement uses TRBV6-5 and TRBJ2-7; 8 nucleotides agree with TRBD2. The germline V gene has CDR1 MNHEY and CDR2 SVGAGI. V lost 6 bases and J lost 2; bases outside the gene matches: 9. The CDR3 runs 15 residues. The CDR3 protein is CASRSTSGLTYEQYF. DNA for the CDR3: TGTGCCAGCAGGTCTACTAGCGGATTGACCTACGAGCAGTACTTC.

The rearrangement uses TRBV2 and TRBJ2-1; weak D call: TRBD1 (6 bases). The germline V gene has CDR1 SNHLY and CDR2 FYNNEI. Trimming shortened V by 1 base and J by 8 bases, and 15 bases separated the two germline ends. The CDR3 extends over 15 amino acids. CDR3 protein: CASSEGGRASDEQFF. The CDR3 nucleotides read TGTGCCAGCAGTGAAGGGGGGCGGGCAAGCGATGAGCAGTTCTTC.

V usage is TRBV5-1 and J usage is TRBJ2-1; perhaps TRBD1 as D (5 bases). CDR1 SGHRS and CDR2 YFSETQ come from the germline V gene. CDR3 size: 15 residues. With 0 bases removed from V and 1 base from J, the gap between germline ends came to 8 bases. The chain's CDR3 is CASSLGGASYNEQFF. CDR3 DNA: TGCGCCAGCAGCTTGGGTGGGGCTTCCTACAATGAGCAGTTCTTC.

V usage is TRBV19 and J usage is TRBJ1-2, with 7 bases fitting TRBD1. The CDR3 runs to 12 residues. The germline V gene has CDR1 LNHDA and CDR2 SQIVND (reference sequence). V lost 6 bases to trimming and J lost 6 bases; unmatched junction nucleotides: 4. The CDR3 loop is CASSLTGNGYTF. CDR3 in DNA: TGTGCCAGTAGCCTGACAGGGAATGGCTACACCTTC. The variable domain in full, completed from reference TRBV19 and TRBJ1-2, reads DGGITQSPKYLFRKEGQNVTLSCEQNLNHDAMYWYRQDPGQGLRLIYYSQIVNDFQKGDIAEGYSVSREKKESFPLTVTSAQKNPTAFYLCASSLTGNGYTFGSGTRLTVV.

This clone was counted once. V usage is TRBV4-2 and J usage is TRBJ2-6; D unclear. The CDR3 is 15 residues long. With 0 bases removed from V and 3 bases from J, the gap between germline ends came to 6 bases. CDR1 is LGHNA and CDR2 is YNFKEQ in the germline V gene. CDR3 in amino acids: CASSQEPDGANVLTF. The CDR3 DNA is TGTGCCAGCAGCCAAGAACCTGATGGGGCCAACGTCCTGACTTTC.

The rearrangement joins TRBV19 to TRBJ2-1, with TRBD1 matching over 11 bases. This CDR3 comprises 16 residues. V dropped 5 bases and J dropped 9; count of bases not matched to a gene: 12. Germline CDR1 LNHDA, CDR2 SQIVND (reference sequence). CDR3 sequence: CASSYTGTGGFREQFF. As DNA, the CDR3 is TGTGCCAGTAGTTACACCGGGACAGGGGGGTTTCGTGAGCAGTTCTTC. Full variable domain (outside the CDR3, taken from reference TRBV19 and TRBJ2-1): DGGITQSPKYLFRKEGQNVTLSCEQNLNHDAMYWYRQDPGQGLRLIYYSQIVNDFQKGDIAEGYSVSREKKESFPLTVTSAQKNPTAFYLCASSYTGTGGFREQFFGPGTRLTVL.

The V and J genes are TRBV11-3 and TRBJ2-1, with TRBD2 identical over 8 bases. The CDR3 covers 14 residues. CDR1 SGHNT and CDR2 YENEEA come from the germline V gene. V lost 5 bases to trimming and J lost 9 bases; unmatched junction nucleotides: 9. The DNA for the CDR3 is TGTGCCAGCAGCCCGCTAGGCAGCGGGAGTGAGCAGTTCTTC. Its translation is CASSPLGSGSEQFF.

CDR3 loop: CAWGDTRNTEAFF. The CDR3 region has the DNA TGTGCCTGGGGGGACACACGGAACACTGAAGCTTTCTTT. The chain employs TRBV30 and TRBJ1-1, with a weak D call TRBD1 (6 bases). This CDR3 has 13 residues. CDR1 GTSNPN and CDR2 SVGIG come from the germline V gene (reference sequence). The V end lost 5 bases, the J end lost 1 base, and 11 bases lay between the germline ends.